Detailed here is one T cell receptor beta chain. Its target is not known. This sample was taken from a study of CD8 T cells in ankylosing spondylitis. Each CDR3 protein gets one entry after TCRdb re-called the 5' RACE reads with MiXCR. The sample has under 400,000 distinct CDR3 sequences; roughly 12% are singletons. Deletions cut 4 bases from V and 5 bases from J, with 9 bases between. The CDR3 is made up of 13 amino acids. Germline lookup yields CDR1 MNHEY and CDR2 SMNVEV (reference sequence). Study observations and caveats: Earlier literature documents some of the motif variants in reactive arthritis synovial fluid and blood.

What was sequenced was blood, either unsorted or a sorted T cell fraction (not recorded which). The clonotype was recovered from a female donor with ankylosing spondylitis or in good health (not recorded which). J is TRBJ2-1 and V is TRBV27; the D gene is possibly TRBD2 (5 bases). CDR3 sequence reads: CASSWTDDNEQFF. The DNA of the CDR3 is TGTGCCAGCAGTTGGACTGACGACAATGAGCAGTTCTTC.